This T cell receptor beta chain originates from a study of cytomegalovirus exposure and HLA in healthy donors. Study results and limitations: In a later analysis, TCR beta V- and J-gene trimming showed a link to a missense DCLRE1C variant.

Vbeta (60) and Jbeta (13) primers were used in the PCR. Assay: immunoSEQ multiplex PCR; the TCRdb copy retains only in-frame clones and omits some. The repertoire holds roughly 190,000 clones, with 73% as singletons. With respect to this clone: As yet, its antigen is unknown.

Germline lookup yields CDR1 SGDLS and CDR2 YYNGEE. Trimming pared 0 bases from V and 8 bases from J, leaving 18 bases between. The CDR3 consists of 16 residues. This TCR was sampled from a woman aged 25 to 39 in good health and CMV-seronegative. The chain combines TRBV9 with TRBJ2-1; D unresolved. Sequenced material: PBMCs. CDR3 bases: TGTGCCAGCAGCGTAGCCCCAGGCCTAAACCAAGATGAGCAGTTCTTC. Translating it yields CASSVAPGLNQDEQFF.